The clone carrying this TCR beta chain has just one count. The record originates from a study of T cell responses to AZD1222 COVID-19 vaccine. At the level of the study: Pooled samples include second doses given at about 4 or 12 weeks.

Measured with immunoSEQ multiplex PCR; TCRdb has only the in-frame clones, and not every one. This table holds nearly 100,000 clones, around nine tenths found once. The receptor's source is an adult in good health. Here the sequenced sample was peripheral blood, taken on day 0 of AZD1222 vaccination.

The CDR3 sequence is CASSLTGTGIRNQPQHF. The CDR3 nucleotides read TGTGCCAGCAGTTTGACCGGGACAGGGATTCGGAATCAGCCCCAGCATTTT. The chain carries TRBV28 and TRBJ1-5; 9 positions agree with TRBD1. Germline CDR1 MDHEN, CDR2 SYDVKM. V lost 3 bases, J lost 4 bases, and 10 bases stayed unmatched. The CDR3 extends over 17 amino acids.